A selection of T cell receptor beta chains follows, all from one sample in a study of shared clonotypes between healthy human individuals. Generated by immunoSEQ multiplex PCR, the TCRdb table keeps only in-frame clones and is missing some. The table lists about 2.4 million clones, roughly 93% of them singletons, with around 0.37% in the top ten. Specimen: naive CD4+ T cells from PBMCs. These receptors came from a man younger than 35 in good health. Some clones in this sample may be carry-over from other donors' samples. The CDR3 runs from the conserved cysteine through the conserved F or W. A D gene is named only where the DNA matches it firmly. Some rows have no size entry. The others give once, few or many, or a class for an expanded clone.

clone_size	d_call	v_call	j_call	cdr3_nt	cdr3_aa
.	TRBD2	TRBV5-4	TRBJ2-4	TGTGCCAGCAGCTTGGGGAGCGGGAGAGGGGCCAAAAACATTCAGTACTTC	CASSLGSGRGAKNIQYF
.	.	TRBV7-3	TRBJ2-5	TGTGCCAGCAGCCCCAGTACGCAAGAGACCCAGTACTTC	CASSPSTQETQYF
.	TRBD2	TRBV7-8	TRBJ2-6	TGTGCCAGCGGGAGGGGAGGGGCCAACGTCCTGACTTTC	CASGRGGANVLTF
.	.	TRBV5-4	TRBJ1-1	TGTGCCAGCAGCTTGGGCGGGACCGGGTCGGAAGCTTTCTTT	CASSLGGTGSEAFF
.	.	TRBV28	TRBJ1-2	TGTGCCAGCAGGGGGCCAGGGGAACATGGCTACACCTTC	CASRGPGEHGYTF
.	TRBD1	TRBV27	TRBJ2-7	TGTGCCAGCAGTTTAAGAGGACAGGGGGTCTACGCTATCTACGAGCAGTACTTC	CASSLRGQGVYAIYEQYF
.	.	TRBV19	TRBJ2-1	TGTGCCAGTGCTGTAGGACAGATCTACAATGAGCAGTTCTTC	CASAVGQIYNEQFF
.	.	TRBV28	TRBJ1-5	TGTGCCAGCAGTTCTCGCCGGGAGGGCCCCAATCAGCCCCAGCATTTT	CASSSRREGPNQPQHF
once	.	TRBV9	TRBJ2-7	TGTGCCAGCAGCCCACACCCGGGAGAGGCTACGCCCTACGAGCAGTACTTC	CASSPHPGEATPYEQYF
.	TRBD2	TRBV7-3	TRBJ2-1	TGTGCCAGCAGCTCGCGGACTAGCGGTACTTACAATGAGCAGTTCTTC	CASSSRTSGTYNEQFF
.	TRBD1	TRBV6-6	TRBJ1-5	TGTGCCAGCAGCCAAGGGGGCTATCAGCCCCAGCATTTT	CASSQGGYQPQHF
.	.	TRBV5-1	TRBJ1-5	TGCGCCAGCAGCTTGGGACAGTATCAGCCCCAGCATTTT	CASSLGQYQPQHF
.	TRBD1	TRBV2	TRBJ2-7	TGTGCCAGCAGTGAAGACAGGGGATCGTACGAGCAGTACTTC	CASSEDRGSYEQYF
.	TRBD1	TRBV19	TRBJ1-1	TGTGCCAGTAGCTGGGGACAGGGGAGTATGAACACTGAAGCTTTCTTT	CASSWGQGSMNTEAFF
few	TRBD1	TRBV5-1	TRBJ1-2	TGCGCCAGCAGCTTTCCGGGACAGGGGCTTGGCTACACCTTC	CASSFPGQGLGYTF
.	.	TRBV7-9	TRBJ1-6	TGTGCCAGCAGCACCGACGGTGATTCACCCCTCCACTTT	CASSTDGDSPLHF
.	.	TRBV7-7	TRBJ2-1	TGTGCCAGCAGCTTAATGGTTATATCGGATGAGCAGTTCTTC	CASSLMVISDEQFF
.	TRBD2	TRBV29-1	TRBJ2-7	TGCAGCGTCCAGCGGGGCGGGGGCGAGCAGTACTTC	CSVQRGGGEQYF
.	.	TRBV30	TRBJ2-2	TGTGCCTGGAGTGTGGGATACACCGGGGAGCTGTTTTTT	CAWSVGYTGELFF
.	TRBD2	TRBV30	TRBJ2-7	TGTGCCTGGAGAAGAGGGACTAGACCCTACGAGCAGTACTTC	CAWRRGTRPYEQYF
.	TRBD2	TRBV5-1	TRBJ2-1	TGCGCCAGCAGCTTGGCCGTTTACCTAGCGGGAGGGGGTGAGCAGTTCTTC	CASSLAVYLAGGGEQFF
.	.	TRBV5-1	TRBJ2-1	TGCGCCAGCAGGGTCAGCTCCAGCTCCTACAATGAGCAGTTCTTC	CASRVSSSSYNEQFF
.	.	TRBV2	TRBJ2-3	TGTGCCAGCAGTGAAATCCGAGAAGATACGCAGTATTTT	CASSEIREDTQYF
few	.	TRBV30	TRBJ1-4	TGTGCCTGGATGTTGGAAGGCAGTGAAAAACTGTTTTTT	CAWMLEGSEKLFF
.	TRBD1	TRBV2	TRBJ1-1	TGTGCCAGCTCCTTACGACAGGGATCGAACACTGAAGCTTTCTTT	CASSLRQGSNTEAFF
.	.	TRBV11-2	TRBJ1-4	TGTGCCAGCAGCCCGCGGACAACGGGTGAAAAACTGTTTTTT	CASSPRTTGEKLFF
.	TRBD1	TRBV15	TRBJ2-7	TGTGCCACCAGCAGACCCTGGGGGACAGGTGGCGAGCAGTACTTC	CATSRPWGTGGEQYF
.	.	TRBV6-1	TRBJ2-5	TGTGCCAGCGGAAACAGGGTCGGGGTCCAAGAGACCCAGTACTTC	CASGNRVGVQETQYF
once	.	TRBV28	TRBJ1-5	TGTGCCAGCATTTCCATCGATGGCAATCAGCCCCAGCATTTT	CASISIDGNQPQHF
.	.	TRBV11-2	TRBJ2-5	TGTGCCAGCAGCTCTCTGGACGGGAGCTCCCCGGAGACCCAGTACTTC	CASSSLDGSSPETQYF
.	.	TRBV28	TRBJ2-7	TGTGCCACCTGGGGGGGCGGCTACGAGCAGTACTTC	CATWGGGYEQYF
.	TRBD1	TRBV28	TRBJ1-1	TGTGCCAGCCCACCCAACCAGGGGGCGGCAAGGGAAGCTTTCTTT	CASPPNQGAAREAFF
once	.	TRBV13	TRBJ2-2	TGTGCCAGCAGCTTACTAGAAACCGGGGAGCTGTTTTTT	CASSLLETGELFF
.	TRBD2	TRBV28	TRBJ2-5	TGTGCCAGCAGTTATAATGCGGGAGGGCCTGAGACCCAGTACTTC	CASSYNAGGPETQYF
once	.	TRBV19	TRBJ2-3	TGTGCCAGCGGGAGAGGGACAGATACGCAGTATTTT	CASGRGTDTQYF
.	.	TRBV5-1	TRBJ2-7	TGCGCCAGCAGCTTGTCCGGCAGGGCGGACGAGCAGTACTTC	CASSLSGRADEQYF
once	.	TRBV2	TRBJ2-2	TGTGCCAGCAACGGGGGACTTCCAGCCGGGGAGCTGTTTTTT	CASNGGLPAGELFF
.	.	TRBV6-6	TRBJ1-2	TGTGCCAGCGGGCGAACCGGGACGGCGCTTGAGGGCTACACCTTC	CASGRTGTALEGYTF
.	.	TRBV7-3	TRBJ2-1	TGTGCCAGCAGCTCCGGACTCGCAAATGAGCAGTTCTTC	CASSSGLANEQFF
once	TRBD2	TRBV5-4	TRBJ2-4	TGTGCCAGCGGGAGGGATGCCGTCAAAAACATTCAGTACTTC	CASGRDAVKNIQYF
.	.	TRBV5-1	TRBJ2-7	TGCGCCAGCAGCCCTGGACGTTATATGCCCCAGGAGCAGTACTTC	CASSPGRYMPQEQYF